These 16 T cell receptor beta chains were sequenced from one sample in a study of cytomegalovirus exposure and HLA in healthy donors. This table comes from immunoSEQ multiplex PCR, and its TCRdb copy is limited to in-frame clones, with some not included. The sample lists under 250,000 clones, approximately 87% occurring once. What was sequenced was PBMCs. The receptors derive from a man aged 18 to 29 in good health and CMV-seronegative.

The sample holds one count of this clone. The CDR3 is CASSPLKGSTNEKLFF. In DNA form, the CDR3 reads TGTGCCAGCAGTCCCCTCAAGGGGTCAACTAATGAAAAACTGTTTTTT. The rearrangement joins TRBV27 to TRBJ1-4; D may be TRBD1 (5 bases). Trimming pared 5 bases from V and 0 bases from J, leaving 13 bases between. The CDR3 has 16 amino acids. CDR1 and CDR2 (germline): MNHEY, SMNVEV (reference sequence).

The V gene is TRBV5-1, the J gene TRBJ2-5; perhaps TRBD2 as D (5 bases). Germline CDR1 and CDR2: SGHRS and YFSETQ. The ends were cut back, 0 bases at V and 1 base at J, with 10 bases in the middle. There are 15 residues in the CDR3. The CDR3 nucleotides are TGCGCCAGCAGCTTGGCCTTGGACTTCCAAGAGACCCAGTACTTC. This gives the protein CASSLALDFQETQYF.

V usage is TRBV7-9 and J usage is TRBJ1-2; D is perhaps TRBD1 (5 bases). Trimming shortened V by 7 bases and J by 4 bases, and 13 bases separated the two germline ends. This CDR3 comprises 13 residues. Germline loops: CDR1 SEHNR, CDR2 FQNEAQ (reference sequence). CDR3 protein: CASTFRGSYGYTF. Here the CDR3 DNA reads TGTGCCAGCACCTTTCGGGGGAGCTATGGCTACACCTTC. Based on the CDR3 plus reference TRBV7-9 and TRBJ1-2, the full variable domain is DTGVSQNPRHKITKRGQNVTFRCDPISEHNRLYWYRQTLGQGPEFLTYFQNEAQLEKSRLLSDRFSAERPKGSFSTLEIQRTEQGDSAMYLCASTFRGSYGYTFGSGTRLTVV.

The chain employs TRBV9 and TRBJ2-5, with D possibly being TRBD2 (5 bases). The CDR3 has 15 amino acids. Germline V gene lookup returns CDR1 SGDLS and CDR2 YYNGEE. The germline V and J ends were trimmed by 2 bases and 5 bases, with 16 bases remaining between them. CDR3 in amino acids: CASSVLGVVGETQYF. CDR3 DNA sequence: TGTGCCAGCAGCGTTCTCGGGGTAGTAGGCGAGACCCAGTACTTC.

The genes are TRBV11-3 and TRBJ2-1, with D maybe TRBD2 (5 bases). Trimming took off 7 bases at V and 3 bases at J, with 13 bases between the two ends. Germline CDR1 SGHNT, CDR2 YENEEA. The CDR3 contains 14 residues. In nucleotides, the CDR3 is TGTGCCAGCACAGGACTCATCCTCTACAATGAGCAGTTCTTC. Protein product: CASTGLILYNEQFF.

V usage is TRBV28 and J usage is TRBJ2-1; 9 bases fit TRBD2. The CDR3 loop spans 16 amino acids. The trim removed 2 bases at V and 5 bases at J, leaving 7 bases unmatched. Germline V gene data show CDR1 as MDHEN and CDR2 as SYDVKM. CDR3 DNA sequence: TGTGCCAGCAGTTTAAGTCACGCTAGCGGGGACAATGAGCAGTTCTTC. It yields the protein CASSLSHASGDNEQFF.

The V call is TRBV7-9, the J call TRBJ1-2; D is undetermined. Trimming removed 1 base from V and 6 bases from J, with 15 bases in between. CDR1 SEHNR and CDR2 FQNEAQ come from the germline V gene (reference sequence). The CDR3 runs to 15 residues. CDR3 in DNA: TGTGCCAGCAGCTTAGTCTTAGTACCTGCGCATGGCTACACCTTC. Translated: CASSLVLVPAHGYTF.

This chain connects TRBV18 to TRBJ1-1; D is perhaps TRBD1 (6 bases). Germline V CDR1 and CDR2: KGHSH, LQKENI. Trimming cost V 1 base and J 1 base, with 7 bases left between them. The CDR3 has 14 amino acids. CDR3 DNA: TGTGCCAGCTCACCACGAGGGGGGAACACTGAAGCTTTCTTT. It encodes CASSPRGGNTEAFF.

This clone has ten or more counts. The chain links TRBV15 to TRBJ1-5, with no clear D. V lost 4 bases and J 3 bases, leaving 16 bases between the germline ends. The CDR3 has 16 residues. From germline, CDR1 is LNHNV and CDR2 YYDKDF (reference sequence). The CDR3 DNA sequence: TGTGCCACCAGCACCCTCTCGGGCGGGTTCAATCAGCCCCAGCATTTT. This codes for CATSTLSGGFNQPQHF. Full variable domain (outside the CDR3, taken from reference TRBV15 and TRBJ1-5): DAMVIQNPRYQVTQFGKPVTLSCSQTLNHNVMYWYQQKSSQAPKLLFHYYDKDFNNEADTPDNFQSRRPNTSFCFLDIRSPGLGDTAMYLCATSTLSGGFNQPQHFGDGTRLSIL.

This clone was seen a single time. CDR3 coding DNA: TGTGCCAGCAGCCTGCGGAGGGAGGTGAATGAGCAGTTCTTC. This codes for CASSLRREVNEQFF. The chain recombines TRBV7-6 with TRBJ2-1; possibly TRBD2 for D (6 bases). The CDR3 loop spans 14 amino acids. Trimming took off 5 bases at V and 7 bases at J, with 15 bases between the two ends. CDR1 SGHVS and CDR2 FNYEAQ come from the germline V gene.

The chain joins TRBV30 to TRBJ1-4; D is undetermined. Between the trimmed V and J ends, which lost 0 bases and 12 bases, there was a span of 14 bases. Germline CDR1 and CDR2: GTSNPN and SVGIG (reference sequence). This CDR3 comprises 13 residues. The CDR3 region is CAWSVLKGRELFF. DNA for the CDR3: TGTGCCTGGAGTGTACTCAAAGGGCGGGAACTGTTTTTT.

J is TRBJ2-1 and V is TRBV5-1, with 11 bases aligning to TRBD2. CDR1 and CDR2 from the germline V gene are SGHRS and YFSETQ. J was trimmed by 8 bases and V by 4 bases; bases with no gene match: 17. The CDR3 totals 18 residues. The CDR3 loop reads CASSPSWLAGGFFHEQFF. CDR3 nucleotides: TGCGCCAGCAGCCCGTCCTGGCTAGCGGGGGGCTTCTTCCATGAGCAGTTCTTC.

The chain recombines TRBV5-4 with TRBJ2-3, with 8 bases fitting TRBD2. V dropped 0 bases and J dropped 5; count of bases not matched to a gene: 5. Germline loops: CDR1 SGHNT, CDR2 YYREEE (reference sequence). The CDR3 covers 15 residues. CDR3 DNA: TGTGCCAGCAGCTTGGGGCGGGGGGTCGGAGATACGCAGTATTTT. As protein: CASSLGRGVGDTQYF.

The J gene is TRBJ2-7, the V gene TRBV5-6; the match to TRBD2 covers 10 bases. The CDR3 covers 15 residues. The germline CDR1 and CDR2 sequences are SGHDT and YYEEEE. V shed 0 bases, J shed 4 bases, and the junction held 4 bases outside the gene matches. The CDR3 DNA reads as TGTGCCAGCAGCTTGGCCAGCGGGGGGGCATACGAGCAGTACTTC. It specifies CASSLASGGAYEQYF.

Concerning this clone itself: Other DNA sequences in this specimen translate into the identical CDR3. The rearrangement uses TRBV13 and TRBJ2-7; unclear D gene. V dropped 0 bases and J dropped 3 bases, with 3 bases sitting between them. Looked up from germline, CDR1 is PRHDT and CDR2 is FYEKMQ (reference sequence). The CDR3 has 12 amino acids. In nucleotides, the CDR3 is TGTGCCAGCAGCTTAGGCGGCTACGAGCAGTACTTC. This encodes CASSLGGYEQYF.

The chain couples TRBV4-3 to TRBJ1-1; TRBD1 agrees at 8 bases. This CDR3 comprises 13 residues. J lost 7 bases, V lost 4 bases, and 5 bases had no gene match. The germline CDR1 and CDR2 sequences are LGHNA and YSLEER. CDR3 in amino acids: CASSLDRGGEAFF. The CDR3 bases are TGCGCCAGCAGCCTCGACAGGGGAGGTGAAGCTTTCTTT.